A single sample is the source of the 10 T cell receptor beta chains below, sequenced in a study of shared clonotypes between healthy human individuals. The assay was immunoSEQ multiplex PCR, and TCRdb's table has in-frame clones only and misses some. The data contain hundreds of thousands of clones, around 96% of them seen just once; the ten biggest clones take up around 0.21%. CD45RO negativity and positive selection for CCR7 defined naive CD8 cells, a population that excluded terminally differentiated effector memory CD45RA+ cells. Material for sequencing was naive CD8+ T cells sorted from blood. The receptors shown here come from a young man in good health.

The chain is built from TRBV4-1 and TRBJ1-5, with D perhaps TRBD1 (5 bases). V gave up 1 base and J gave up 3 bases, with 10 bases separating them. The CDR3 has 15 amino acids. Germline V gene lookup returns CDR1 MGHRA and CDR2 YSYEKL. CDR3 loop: CASSQGDGPNQPQHF. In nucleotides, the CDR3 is TGCGCCAGCAGCCAAGGGGACGGCCCCAATCAGCCCCAGCATTTT.

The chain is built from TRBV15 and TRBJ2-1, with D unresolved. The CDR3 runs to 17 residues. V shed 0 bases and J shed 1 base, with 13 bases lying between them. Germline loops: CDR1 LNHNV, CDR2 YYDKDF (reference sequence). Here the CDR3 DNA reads TGTGCCACCAGCAGAGATCTCGGCTCACCATCCTACAATGAGCAGTTCTTC. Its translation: CATSRDLGSPSYNEQFF.

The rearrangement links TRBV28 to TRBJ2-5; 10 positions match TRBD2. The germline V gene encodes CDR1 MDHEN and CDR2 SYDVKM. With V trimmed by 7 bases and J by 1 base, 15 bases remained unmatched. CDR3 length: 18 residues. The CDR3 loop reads CASTLGSSGRTTQETQYF. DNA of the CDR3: TGTGCCAGCACCCTTGGGTCTAGCGGGAGAACAACCCAAGAGACCCAGTACTTC. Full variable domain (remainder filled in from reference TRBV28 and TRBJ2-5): DVKVTQSSRYLVKRTGEKVFLECVQDMDHENMFWYRQDPGLGLRLIYFSYDVKMKEKGDIPEGYSVSREKKERFSLILESASTNQTSMYLCASTLGSSGRTTQETQYFGPGTRLLVL.

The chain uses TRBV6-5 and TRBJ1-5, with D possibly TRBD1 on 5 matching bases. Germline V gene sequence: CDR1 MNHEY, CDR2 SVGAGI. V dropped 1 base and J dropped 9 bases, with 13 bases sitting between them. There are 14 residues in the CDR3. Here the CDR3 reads CASSYYDRSGPQHF. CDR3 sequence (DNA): TGTGCCAGCAGTTACTACGACAGATCTGGGCCCCAGCATTTT.

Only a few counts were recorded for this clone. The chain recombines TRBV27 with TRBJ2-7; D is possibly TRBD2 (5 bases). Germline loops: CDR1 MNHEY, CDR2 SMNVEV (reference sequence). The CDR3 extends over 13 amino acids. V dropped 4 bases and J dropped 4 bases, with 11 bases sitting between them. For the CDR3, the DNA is TGTGCCAGCAGTTCAGACTACGGGTACGAGCAGTACTTC. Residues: CASSSDYGYEQYF.

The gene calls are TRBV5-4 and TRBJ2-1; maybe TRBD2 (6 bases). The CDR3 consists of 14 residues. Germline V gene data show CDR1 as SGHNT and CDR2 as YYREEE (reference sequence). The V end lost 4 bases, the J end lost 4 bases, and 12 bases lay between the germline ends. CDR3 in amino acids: CASSGAGLYNEQFF. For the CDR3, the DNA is TGTGCCAGCAGCGGAGCGGGCCTGTACAATGAGCAGTTCTTC.

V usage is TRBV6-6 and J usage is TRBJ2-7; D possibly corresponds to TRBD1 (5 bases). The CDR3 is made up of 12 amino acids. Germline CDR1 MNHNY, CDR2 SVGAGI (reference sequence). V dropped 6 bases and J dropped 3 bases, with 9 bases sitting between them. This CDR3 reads CASRDQGYEQYF. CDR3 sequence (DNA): TGTGCCAGCAGGGACCAGGGCTACGAGCAGTACTTC.

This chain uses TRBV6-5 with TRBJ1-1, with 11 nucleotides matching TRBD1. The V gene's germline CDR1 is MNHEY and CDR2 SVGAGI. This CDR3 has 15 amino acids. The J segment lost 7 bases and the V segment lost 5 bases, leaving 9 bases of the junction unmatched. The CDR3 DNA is TGTGCCAGCAGTACCGGACAGGGGGCACTTTTTGAAGCTTTCTTT. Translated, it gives CASSTGQGALFEAFF.

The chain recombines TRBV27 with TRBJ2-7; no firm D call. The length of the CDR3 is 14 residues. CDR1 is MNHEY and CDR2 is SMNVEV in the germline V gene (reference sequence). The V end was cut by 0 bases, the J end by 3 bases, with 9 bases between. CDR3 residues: CASSLSGFGYEQYF. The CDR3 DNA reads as TGTGCCAGCAGTTTATCGGGATTCGGCTACGAGCAGTACTTC.

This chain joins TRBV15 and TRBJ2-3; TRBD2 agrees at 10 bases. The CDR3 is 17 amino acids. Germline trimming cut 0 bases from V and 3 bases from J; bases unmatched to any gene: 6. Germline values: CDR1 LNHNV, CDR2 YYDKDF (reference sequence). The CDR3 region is CATSRDATSGTTDTQYF. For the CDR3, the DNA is TGTGCCACCAGCAGAGATGCAACTAGCGGGACTACAGATACGCAGTATTTT.